This TCR beta chain was captured by sequencing in a study of CD4+ T cells in melanoma. Trimming at V came to 2 bases and at J to 8 bases, leaving 4 bases not matched to a gene. Germline CDR1 is SEHNR and CDR2 is FQNEAQ (reference sequence). This CDR3 spans 14 amino acids. Generated by immunoSEQ multiplex PCR, the TCRdb table keeps only in-frame clones and is missing some. The sample consists of about 54,000 clones, almost 70% of them appearing once. Input material: tumor tissue. The chain has TRBV7-9 and TRBJ1-4; 8 nucleotides line up with TRBD1. This sequence originates from a human donor with melanoma. The CDR3 region is CASSLSQGAEKLFF. For the CDR3, the DNA is TGTGCCAGCAGCTTAAGTCAGGGGGCGGAAAAACTGTTTTTT. Complete variable domain (other parts from reference TRBV7-9 and TRBJ1-4): DTGVSQNPRHKITKRGQNVTFRCDPISEHNRLYWYRQTLGQGPEFLTYFQNEAQLEKSRLLSDRFSAERPKGSFSTLEIQRTEQGDSAMYLCASSLSQGAEKLFFGSGTQLSVL.